These T cell receptor beta chains were read from a single sample in a study of Graves' ophthalmopathy and Graves' hyperthyroidism. Each CDR3 protein gets one entry after TCRdb re-called the multiplex PCR reads with MiXCR. The data contain 650,000 to 800,000 distinct CDR3 sequences, about 40% of them singletons. Material: peripheral blood. The receptors were gathered from an adult man with Graves' ophthalmopathy. The CDR3 runs from the conserved cysteine through the conserved F or W. Fields, in order: CDR3 DNA, CDR3 protein, J gene, V gene, clone size, D gene. D genes are given only for firm matches. Clone size is shown for a subset of rows, as once, few, many or a class of expanded clone.

CDR3nt: TGTGCCAGCATCAGGGGGGACCGCACCGGGGAGCTGTTTTTT
CDR3aa: CASIRGDRTGELFF
j_gene: TRBJ2-2
v_gene: TRBV7-3
abundance: many
d_gene: NA

CDR3nt: TGTGCCAGCAGCCGCGACGGGGGATTCGAGGAGACCCAGTACTTC
CDR3aa: CASSRDGGFEETQYF
j_gene: TRBJ2-5
v_gene: TRBV7-9
abundance: few
d_gene: NA

CDR3nt: TGTGCCAGCAGTTTAATTGCAGGGAGAAACACTGAAGCTTTCTTT
CDR3aa: CASSLIAGRNTEAFF
j_gene: TRBJ1-1
v_gene: TRBV12-3/TRBV12-4
abundance: few
d_gene: NA

CDR3nt: TGTGCCAGCAGCGTTCAGATGTTCGCGAACACCGGGGAGCTGTTTTTT
CDR3aa: CASSVQMFANTGELFF
j_gene: TRBJ2-2
v_gene: TRBV5-6
abundance: few
d_gene: NA

CDR3nt: TGTGCCAGCAGCGGCCCCCGAGCGGGAGGGCCCGATGAGCAGTACTTC
CDR3aa: CASSGPRAGGPDEQYF
j_gene: TRBJ2-7
v_gene: TRBV2
abundance: many
d_gene: TRBD2

CDR3nt: TGTGCCAGCAGCGTTGGAAGGGGGAGCACCGGGGAGCTGTTTTTT
CDR3aa: CASSVGRGSTGELFF
j_gene: TRBJ2-2
v_gene: TRBV11-2
abundance: NA
d_gene: NA

CDR3nt: TGTGCCAGCAGCTTAGGGGCAGGAACTAGATCCTGGGCCAACGTCCTGACTTTC
CDR3aa: CASSLGAGTRSWANVLTF
j_gene: TRBJ2-6
v_gene: TRBV7-9
abundance: many
d_gene: NA

CDR3nt: TGCAGCGCCGGGACAGGGCGTGAGCAGTACTTC
CDR3aa: CSAGTGREQYF
j_gene: TRBJ2-7
v_gene: TRBV29-1
abundance: NA
d_gene: TRBD1

CDR3nt: TGTGCCAGCAGCCCGACGGACACTGAAGCTTTCTTT
CDR3aa: CASSPTDTEAFF
j_gene: TRBJ1-1
v_gene: TRBV9
abundance: many
d_gene: NA

CDR3nt: TGTGCCAGCAGTGAAATGTCTCCGACCACTGAAGCTTTCTTT
CDR3aa: CASSEMSPTTEAFF
j_gene: TRBJ1-1
v_gene: TRBV10-3
abundance: NA
d_gene: NA

CDR3nt: TGTGCCAGCAGCTTAGAGGCCGAGGGAGAGACCCAGTACTTC
CDR3aa: CASSLEAEGETQYF
j_gene: TRBJ2-5
v_gene: TRBV7-2
abundance: NA
d_gene: NA

CDR3nt: TGTGCCAGTAGTACCCCTGGGACAAGGAGTCTCATGAACACTGAAGCTTTCTTT
CDR3aa: CASSTPGTRSLMNTEAFF
j_gene: TRBJ1-1
v_gene: TRBV19
abundance: few
d_gene: NA

CDR3nt: TGTGCCAGCAGTTACGGGCACTCCCTCTCCTACGAGCAGTACTTC
CDR3aa: CASSYGHSLSYEQYF
j_gene: TRBJ2-7
v_gene: TRBV11-1
abundance: NA
d_gene: NA

CDR3nt: TGTGCCAGCAGCCCCGAAAGCGGGGGGGCTGGAAACACCATATATTTT
CDR3aa: CASSPESGGAGNTIYF
j_gene: TRBJ1-3
v_gene: TRBV9
abundance: few
d_gene: NA

CDR3nt: TGCAGTGCTAGACGCCCTACGGGACAGGGTAGAGGCGAGCAGTACTTC
CDR3aa: CSARRPTGQGRGEQYF
j_gene: TRBJ2-7
v_gene: TRBV20-1
abundance: many
d_gene: TRBD1

CDR3nt: TGTGCCAGCAGCCCGACAGCTCCCGGAGGCTACACCTTC
CDR3aa: CASSPTAPGGYTF
j_gene: TRBJ1-2
v_gene: TRBV10-3
abundance: many
d_gene: NA

CDR3nt: TGTGCCAGCAGCGAGGCGGGACTAGCGGGAGGGAACTACGAGCAGTACTTC
CDR3aa: CASSEAGLAGGNYEQYF
j_gene: TRBJ2-7
v_gene: TRBV9
abundance: NA
d_gene: TRBD2

CDR3nt: TGTGCCATCAGCAGGGACAGGGCATCCTACGAGCAGTACTTC
CDR3aa: CAISRDRASYEQYF
j_gene: TRBJ2-7
v_gene: TRBV10-3
abundance: once
d_gene: TRBD1

CDR3nt: TGTGCCAGCAGTCCAGGGACGGGAAGTGGGAACACTGAAGCTTTCTTT
CDR3aa: CASSPGTGSGNTEAFF
j_gene: TRBJ1-1
v_gene: TRBV12-3/TRBV12-4
abundance: NA
d_gene: NA

CDR3nt: TGTGCCAGCAGGGGACGGGTCGACCAAGAGACCCAGTACTTC
CDR3aa: CASRGRVDQETQYF
j_gene: TRBJ2-5
v_gene: TRBV6-6
abundance: many
d_gene: NA

CDR3nt: TGTGCCAGCACCTTGGACCCCCGGAAGCTCGAGCAGTACTTC
CDR3aa: CASTLDPRKLEQYF
j_gene: TRBJ2-7
v_gene: TRBV12-3/TRBV12-4
abundance: NA
d_gene: NA

CDR3nt: TGTGCCAGCAGCGCAACTGACAGTGCCCTTAGCAATCAGCCCCAGCATTTT
CDR3aa: CASSATDSALSNQPQHF
j_gene: TRBJ1-5
v_gene: TRBV2
abundance: NA
d_gene: NA

CDR3nt: TGTGCCAGTACGGACTTCGCTCAGCCCCAGCATTTT
CDR3aa: CASTDFAQPQHF
j_gene: TRBJ1-5
v_gene: TRBV19
abundance: NA
d_gene: NA

CDR3nt: TGTGCCAGCAGCTTGCCAGGGGCTAGCACCCACTACGAGCAGTACTTC
CDR3aa: CASSLPGASTHYEQYF
j_gene: TRBJ2-7
v_gene: TRBV5-6
abundance: NA
d_gene: NA

CDR3nt: TGTGCCAGCGGTTCTCTACCGGGCCCGTGGGGTGGCTACACCTTC
CDR3aa: CASGSLPGPWGGYTF
j_gene: TRBJ1-2
v_gene: TRBV12-3/TRBV12-4
abundance: few
d_gene: NA

CDR3nt: TGTGCCAGCAGTGACTTTTGGCGGAATTCACCCCTCCACTTT
CDR3aa: CASSDFWRNSPLHF
j_gene: TRBJ1-6
v_gene: TRBV6-6
abundance: many
d_gene: NA

CDR3nt: TGTGCCACCAGCAGAGATGAGTGGCAGGGGAACACTGAAGCTTTCTTT
CDR3aa: CATSRDEWQGNTEAFF
j_gene: TRBJ1-1
v_gene: TRBV15
abundance: many
d_gene: NA

CDR3nt: TGTGCCAGCACCGACGACAAGGCGAACACCGGGGAGCTGTTTTTT
CDR3aa: CASTDDKANTGELFF
j_gene: TRBJ2-2
v_gene: TRBV12-3/TRBV12-4
abundance: NA
d_gene: NA

CDR3nt: TGTGCCAGCAGCACGACTAGCGGGGAAGAGACCCAGTACTTC
CDR3aa: CASSTTSGEETQYF
j_gene: TRBJ2-5
v_gene: TRBV7-9
abundance: many
d_gene: TRBD2

CDR3nt: TGTGCCAGCAGTTATCGGACAGGGGTTAATTCACCCCTCCACTTT
CDR3aa: CASSYRTGVNSPLHF
j_gene: TRBJ1-6
v_gene: TRBV12-3/TRBV12-4
abundance: NA
d_gene: TRBD1

CDR3nt: TGTGCCAGCAGTGAAGGGACAGGGACGGGAGCTTTCTTT
CDR3aa: CASSEGTGTGAFF
j_gene: TRBJ1-1
v_gene: TRBV6-5
abundance: many
d_gene: TRBD1

CDR3nt: TGTGCCTGGATTTTAGGGGGCGGTTTTACTGAAGCTTTCTTT
CDR3aa: CAWILGGGFTEAFF
j_gene: TRBJ1-1
v_gene: TRBV30
abundance: NA
d_gene: TRBD1